These T cell receptor beta chains were read from a single sample in a study of blood T cell repertoires in COVID-19. The assay was immunoSEQ multiplex PCR, and TCRdb's table has in-frame clones only and misses some. The data contain approximately 150,000 clones, approximately 92% of them singletons. Sample: peripheral blood. All receptors derive from an older woman with active COVID-19. The CDR3 runs from the conserved cysteine through the conserved F or W. A D gene is named only where the DNA matches it firmly. The listing skips clone size in some rows; elsewhere it reads once, few, many or a size class.

J	size	D	V	CDR3	DNA
TRBJ2-4	.	.	TRBV9	CASSVDQGWDIQYF	TGTGCCAGCAGCGTAGACCAGGGTTGGGACATTCAGTACTTC
TRBJ1-1	.	TRBD1	TRBV10-1	CASSAVRTGEAFF	TGCGCCAGCAGTGCGGTTCGGACAGGGGAAGCTTTCTTT
TRBJ2-7	once	TRBD1	TRBV10-3	CAIRPGQGPYEQYF	TGTGCCATCAGGCCGGGACAGGGTCCCTACGAGCAGTACTTC
TRBJ1-6	.	.	TRBV5-1	CASSPSGPGSPLHF	TGCGCCAGCAGCCCTTCAGGGCCAGGTTCACCCCTCCACTTT
TRBJ1-5	.	.	TRBV28	CASSFLGNQPQHF	TGTGCCAGCAGTTTCCTAGGCAATCAGCCCCAGCATTTT
TRBJ2-2	.	.	TRBV21-1	CASRRAGTLNDGGELFF	TGTGCCAGCAGGAGAGCCGGGACACTCAATGATGGCGGGGAGCTGTTTTTT
TRBJ1-1	.	.	TRBV2	CASSEQGKMNTEAFF	TGTGCCAGCAGTGAACAGGGTAAGATGAACACTGAAGCTTTCTTT
TRBJ2-1	.	.	TRBV5-4	CASSPTLSANEQFF	TGTGCCAGCAGCCCGACCCTTAGCGCCAATGAGCAGTTCTTC
TRBJ1-2	.	.	TRBV5-1	CASSLGPLANYGYTF	TGCGCCAGCAGCTTGGGTCCGTTAGCTAACTATGGCTACACCTTC
TRBJ1-3	.	.	TRBV5-5	CASSDRQGNTIYF	TGTGCCAGCAGCGACCGACAGGGAAACACCATATATTTT
TRBJ1-5	.	TRBD1	TRBV6-2/TRBV6-3	CASSTGTVNQPQHF	TGTGCCAGCAGTACCGGGACAGTAAATCAGCCCCAGCATTTT
TRBJ2-7	.	.	TRBV28	CASGLHRGREQYF	TGTGCCAGCGGACTCCATCGGGGTCGGGAGCAGTACTTC
TRBJ2-7	.	TRBD2	TRBV6-2/TRBV6-3	CASSYARTSMNYEQYF	TGTGCCAGCAGTTACGCTCGGACTAGCATGAACTACGAGCAGTACTTC
TRBJ2-2	.	.	TRBV5-4	CASSFTSSNGGELFF	TGTGCCAGCAGCTTTACTAGCTCCAACGGCGGGGAGCTGTTTTTT
TRBJ2-7	.	TRBD1	TRBV7-6	CASSSQGAGNGRYEQYF	TGTGCCAGCAGCTCCCAGGGGGCCGGGAACGGCAGGTACGAGCAGTACTTC
TRBJ1-5	once	.	TRBV7-3	CASSLGREGDQPQHF	TGTGCCAGCAGCTTAGGTCGGGAGGGGGATCAGCCCCAGCATTTT
TRBJ2-1	once	TRBD2	TRBV7-2	CASSPSGMGSNEQFF	TGTGCCAGCAGCCCAAGCGGGATGGGCTCCAATGAGCAGTTCTTC
TRBJ1-2	.	.	TRBV19	CASSIAGYGYTF	TGTGCCAGTAGTATAGCCGGCTATGGCTACACCTTC
TRBJ1-4	.	.	TRBV28	CASSLESQTGKLFF	TGTGCCAGCAGTTTAGAGAGTCAGACTGGAAAACTGTTTTTT
TRBJ2-1	.	TRBD1	TRBV28	CASRGTGYNEQFF	TGTGCCAGCAGGGGGACAGGGTACAATGAGCAGTTCTTC
TRBJ1-1	.	.	TRBV6-5	CASSYSGSAEAFF	TGTGCCAGCAGTTACTCGGGGAGCGCTGAAGCTTTCTTT
TRBJ2-6	.	TRBD1	TRBV18	CASSATGTGGLSGANVLTF	TGTGCCAGCTCAGCAACCGGGACAGGGGGGTTATCTGGGGCCAACGTCCTGACTTTC
TRBJ2-7	.	.	TRBV11-2	CASSTYYEQYF	TGTGCCAGCAGCACTTATTACGAGCAGTACTTC
TRBJ1-6	.	TRBD1	TRBV28	CANARDREDSPLHF	TGTGCCAACGCCCGGGACAGGGAAGACTCACCCCTCCACTTT
TRBJ2-2	.	TRBD2	TRBV18	CASSLSGRAATGELFF	TGTGCCAGCTCACTTAGCGGGAGGGCCGCCACCGGGGAGCTGTTTTTT
TRBJ1-2	.	TRBD1	TRBV4-2	CASSQGEGTGVRYGYTF	TGTGCCAGCAGCCAAGGAGAGGGGACAGGGGTTAGGTATGGCTACACCTTC
TRBJ1-5	.	.	TRBV7-2	CASSLHRAQPQHF	TGTGCCAGCAGCTTACACAGGGCTCAGCCCCAGCATTTT
TRBJ1-1	.	.	TRBV4-1	CASSQDSWNTEAFF	TGCGCCAGCAGCCAAGACAGTTGGAACACTGAAGCTTTCTTT
TRBJ2-7	.	TRBD2	TRBV27	CASGELLAGPGEQYF	TGTGCCAGCGGAGAGTTACTAGCGGGACCTGGGGAGCAGTACTTC
TRBJ1-1	.	.	TRBV19	CASSRHQAEAFF	TGTGCCAGTAGTAGGCATCAGGCTGAAGCTTTCTTT
TRBJ1-5	.	.	TRBV12-3/TRBV12-4	CASSSQRQPQHF	TGTGCCAGCAGTTCCCAGAGGCAGCCCCAGCATTTT
TRBJ1-1	.	.	TRBV18	CASSPPRRGRTEAFF	TGTGCCAGCTCACCACCCCGGCGGGGCCGCACTGAAGCTTTCTTT
TRBJ1-5	.	.	TRBV18	CASSRASRGSQPQHF	TGTGCCAGCTCCCGGGCTTCCAGGGGCAGTCAGCCCCAGCATTTT
TRBJ2-7	.	TRBD2	TRBV25-1	CASSESRLAGNPTYEQYF	TGTGCCAGCAGTGAATCAAGACTAGCGGGGAACCCTACCTACGAGCAGTACTTC
TRBJ2-7	.	.	TRBV7-9	CASRTYREKTYEQYF	TGTGCCAGCAGGACATACAGGGAGAAGACCTACGAGCAGTACTTC
TRBJ1-2	.	.	TRBV28	CASSLFAGDGYTF	TGTGCCAGCAGTTTATTTGCAGGGGATGGCTACACCTTC
TRBJ2-5	.	.	TRBV25-1	CASSELGWGPQYF	TGTGCCAGCAGTGAATTAGGTTGGGGGCCCCAGTACTTC
TRBJ1-4	.	.	TRBV18	CASSPGLLGANEKLFF	TGTGCCAGCTCACCGGGGCTCCTAGGCGCTAATGAAAAACTGTTTTTT
TRBJ2-3	.	TRBD1	TRBV29-1	CSVATSLTGGDTQYF	TGCAGCGTTGCAACCTCGTTGACAGGGGGGGATACGCAGTATTTT
TRBJ2-2	.	TRBD2	TRBV2	CATSKAGVNTGELFF	TGTGCCACCTCAAAAGCGGGAGTAAACACCGGGGAGCTGTTTTTT
TRBJ1-2	.	.	TRBV7-9	CASSPDSLGYTF	TGTGCCAGCAGCCCGGACAGCCTCGGCTACACCTTC
TRBJ2-2	.	TRBD2	TRBV7-2	CASSPTSGRLTGELFF	TGTGCCAGCAGCCCTACTAGCGGGAGGCTAACCGGGGAGCTGTTTTTT
TRBJ2-1	.	TRBD2	TRBV10-1	CASRGRNNNEQFF	TGCGCCAGCCGCGGGAGGAACAACAATGAGCAGTTCTTC
TRBJ2-3	.	.	TRBV27	CASSSLGPDTQYF	TGTGCCAGCAGTTCCCTAGGTCCGGATACGCAGTATTTT
TRBJ2-1	once	TRBD2	TRBV6-2/TRBV6-3	CASSYPLWTSGSIYEQFF	TGTGCCAGCAGTTACCCCTTGTGGACTAGCGGGAGTATCTATGAGCAGTTCTTC
TRBJ1-3	.	TRBD1	TRBV9	CASSELGQIASGNTIYF	TGTGCCAGCAGCGAATTGGGACAGATCGCCTCTGGAAACACCATATATTTT
TRBJ1-2	.	TRBD1	TRBV27	CASRSQGAGYGYTF	TGTGCCAGCAGATCCCAGGGGGCTGGCTATGGCTACACCTTC
TRBJ1-1	.	.	TRBV5-5	CASSALDLAFF	TGTGCCAGCAGCGCCCTAGATTTGGCTTTCTTT
TRBJ1-1	.	TRBD1	TRBV6-5	CASRPTGQGGTEAFF	TGTGCCAGCAGGCCTACCGGACAGGGGGGGACTGAAGCTTTCTTT
TRBJ2-7	.	TRBD2	TRBV10-2	CASSASGYEQYF	TGCGCCAGCAGTGCTAGCGGCTACGAGCAGTACTTC
TRBJ2-2	.	.	TRBV9	CASSVGLTEELFF	TGTGCCAGCAGCGTAGGACTAACGGAGGAGCTGTTTTTT
TRBJ2-7	.	.	TRBV30	CAWSVVSTHEQYF	TGTGCCTGGAGTGTAGTTAGCACCCACGAGCAGTACTTC
TRBJ2-1	.	.	TRBV30	CAWSVSWRREQFF	TGTGCCTGGAGTGTAAGTTGGCGGCGTGAGCAGTTCTTC
TRBJ2-2	once	.	TRBV29-1	CSAKWLADTGELFF	TGCAGCGCCAAGTGGCTAGCTGACACCGGGGAGCTGTTTTTT
TRBJ2-2	.	.	TRBV18	CASSTGTSNTGELFF	TGTGCCAGCTCTACCGGGACTTCTAACACCGGGGAGCTGTTTTTT
TRBJ2-5	.	TRBD2	TRBV6-2/TRBV6-3	CASSDIYSSGSSGETQYF	TGTGCCAGCAGTGACATCTATTCTAGCGGGAGTAGCGGGGAGACCCAGTACTTC
TRBJ2-1	.	.	TRBV18	CASSPTEGEEQFF	TGTGCCAGCTCACCAACGGAGGGAGAAGAGCAGTTCTTC
TRBJ2-1	once	TRBD2	TRBV6-1	CASSEGTSDYNEQFF	TGTGCCAGCAGTGAAGGGACTAGCGATTACAATGAGCAGTTCTTC
TRBJ2-7	.	TRBD1	TRBV9	CASSGQGAYEQYF	TGTGCCAGCAGTGGACAGGGTGCCTACGAGCAGTACTTC
TRBJ1-4	.	.	TRBV4-2	CASSQDGANKANEKLFF	TGTGCCAGCAGCCAAGATGGGGCCAATAAGGCTAATGAAAAACTGTTTTTT